One and the same sample provided the 27 T cell receptor beta chains below, sequenced in a study of shared clonotypes between healthy human individuals. Repertoires were generated with immunoSEQ multiplex PCR, while TCRdb's copy carries only in-frame clones and drops some. The sample has approximately 1.5 million clones, approximately 98.5% seen once. The sequenced sample was naive CD4+ T cells sorted from blood. Sample subset: CD45RA+ positively selected. The receptors stem from a man aged 25-45 years in good health.

The gene calls are TRBV5-1 and TRBJ2-7, with 9 bases that match TRBD2. V shed 3 bases, J shed 1 base, and the junction held 8 bases outside the gene matches. The germline V gene encodes CDR1 SGHRS and CDR2 YFSETQ. This CDR3 has 16 amino acids. CDR3 DNA: TGCGCCAGCAGCTACGGAACTAGCGGGCTTTCCTACGAGCAGTACTTC. Translation gives CASSYGTSGLSYEQYF. Looking up the rest from reference TRBV5-1 and TRBJ2-7 gives the full variable domain: KAGVTQTPRYLIKTRGQQVTLSCSPISGHRSVSWYQQTPGQGLQFLFEYFSETQRNKGNFPGRFSGRQFSNSRSEMNVSTLELGDSALYLCASSYGTSGLSYEQYFGPGTRLTVT.

The chain uses TRBV19 and TRBJ1-5; D gene ambiguous. The CDR3 is 13 residues long. The germline V gene has CDR1 LNHDA and CDR2 SQIVND (reference sequence). V gave up 6 bases and J gave up 3 bases, with 9 bases separating them. The CDR3 protein is CASSGVNNQPQHF. CDR3 coding DNA: TGTGCCAGTAGCGGAGTGAACAATCAGCCCCAGCATTTT.

This chain links TRBV5-4 with TRBJ2-5, with D possibly matching TRBD2 (7 bases). The germline V gene has CDR1 SGHNT and CDR2 YYREEE (reference sequence). Trimming took 0 bases from V and 4 from J, leaving 19 bases between them. The CDR3 extends over 17 amino acids. CDR3 in amino acids: CASSLDLRTRGGETQYF. CDR3 sequence (DNA): TGTGCCAGCAGCTTGGACCTACGGACTAGAGGGGGAGAGACCCAGTACTTC.

V is TRBV7-6 and J is TRBJ2-7; D remains ambiguous. V was cut by 5 bases and J by 0 bases, with 11 bases left in between. Germline V CDR1 and CDR2: SGHVS, FNYEAQ. This CDR3 has 14 amino acids. This CDR3 is CASSPQLSSYEQYF. As DNA, the CDR3 is TGTGCCAGCAGCCCACAACTGAGCTCCTACGAGCAGTACTTC.

This chain joins TRBV4-3 and TRBJ2-3, with 7 bases fitting TRBD1. J gave up 9 bases and V 0 bases, and 18 bases lay outside the gene matches. Germline CDR1 is LGHNA and CDR2 is YSLEER. The CDR3 contains 18 residues. For the CDR3, the DNA is TGCGCCAGCAGCCAAGATTTAAGCACGACAGGGCCGCGCCCGACGCAGTATTTT. Protein sequence: CASSQDLSTTGPRPTQYF.

The rearrangement uses TRBV6-1 and TRBJ1-2; 8 positions match TRBD1. V shed 1 base, J shed 2 bases, and the junction held 3 bases outside the gene matches. Germline V gene data show CDR1 as MNHNS and CDR2 as SASEGT. The CDR3 contains 15 residues. In nucleotides, the CDR3 is TGTGCCAGCAGTGAAGTGTGGGACAGGAACTATGGCTACACCTTC. It codes for CASSEVWDRNYGYTF.

The chain couples TRBV2 to TRBJ1-1; D is unresolved. This CDR3 region has 12 residues. CDR1 is SNHLY and CDR2 is FYNNEI in the germline V gene. The V end was cut by 7 bases, the J end by 6 bases, with 12 bases between. This chain's CDR3 is CASMVTGPEAFF. For the CDR3, the DNA is TGTGCCAGCATGGTAACTGGTCCTGAAGCTTTCTTT.

This chain connects TRBV2 to TRBJ2-5; a weak D match, TRBD2 (6 bases). With 2 bases removed from V and 5 bases from J, the gap between germline ends came to 15 bases. There are 15 residues in the CDR3. Germline loops: CDR1 SNHLY, CDR2 FYNNEI. CDR3 nucleotides: TGTGCCAGCAGTGAATCAATGGGGGGTCTGGAGACCCAGTACTTC. Amino acids: CASSESMGGLETQYF.

The V and J genes are TRBV2 and TRBJ2-5, with D possibly called TRBD1 or TRBD2 (5 bases each). V lost 6 bases and J 1 base, leaving 15 bases between the germline ends. Germline lookup yields CDR1 SNHLY and CDR2 FYNNEI. This CDR3 spans 15 amino acids. CDR3: CASSRTRQTQETQYF. The DNA for the CDR3 is TGTGCCAGCAGCCGTACTAGACAGACCCAAGAGACCCAGTACTTC.

This clone appeared once. The V and J genes are TRBV9 and TRBJ2-4; 9 nucleotides line up with TRBD2. CDR3 size: 18 residues. CDR1 and CDR2 from the germline V gene are SGDLS and YYNGEE. Trimming cost V 3 bases and J 1 base; bases outside gene matches: 11. The CDR3 reads CASSAHPGTSWAKNIQYF. CDR3 coding DNA: TGTGCCAGCAGCGCCCACCCCGGGACTAGCTGGGCCAAAAACATTCAGTACTTC.

The chain links TRBV19 to TRBJ2-7, with D tentatively TRBD2 (6 bases). Germline V lookup: CDR1 LNHDA, CDR2 SQIVND (reference sequence). The CDR3 runs 15 residues. V lost 3 bases and J lost 5, with 17 bases in between. The DNA for the CDR3 is TGTGCCAGTAGTATGGTGGGGACTCCCATCCACGAGCAGTACTTC. Amino acids: CASSMVGTPIHEQYF. The full variable domain, rest sourced from reference TRBV19 and TRBJ2-7, is DGGITQSPKYLFRKEGQNVTLSCEQNLNHDAMYWYRQDPGQGLRLIYYSQIVNDFQKGDIAEGYSVSREKKESFPLTVTSAQKNPTAFYLCASSMVGTPIHEQYFGPGTRLTVT.

The chain links TRBV27 to TRBJ1-1; no definite D call. The CDR3 is 11 residues long. The V and J ends lost 8 bases and 0 bases respectively, with 4 bases between them. Germline V lookup: CDR1 MNHEY, CDR2 SMNVEV (reference sequence). This CDR3 reads CASRLNTEAFF. CDR3 in DNA: TGTGCCAGCCGATTGAACACTGAAGCTTTCTTT.

J is TRBJ2-1 and V is TRBV7-9; 7 bases are shared with TRBD1. CDR1 SEHNR and CDR2 FQNEAQ come from the germline V gene (reference sequence). The length of the CDR3 is 16 residues. J gave up 4 bases and V 3 bases, and 9 bases lay outside the gene matches. CDR3 in amino acids: CASSLAGTDIYNEQFF. CDR3 bases: TGTGCCAGCAGCTTGGCCGGGACAGATATTTACAATGAGCAGTTCTTC.

CDR3 amino acids: CASSQTDRVETQYF. In DNA, the CDR3 is TGTGCCAGCAGCCAAACGGACAGGGTTGAGACCCAGTACTTC. The chain employs TRBV11-1 and TRBJ2-5; 8 bases line up with TRBD1. V lost 5 bases, J lost 5 bases, and 7 bases stayed unmatched. This CDR3 has 14 residues. Germline CDR1 SGHAT, CDR2 FQDESV (reference sequence).

This chain uses TRBV7-3 with TRBJ1-1, with no clear D. Trimming shortened V by 5 bases and J by 3 bases, and 10 bases separated the two germline ends. Germline lookup yields CDR1 SGHTA and CDR2 FQGTGA. CDR3 length equals 13 residues. In DNA form, the CDR3 reads TGTGCCAGCAGCCGGACGCGGGACACTGAAGCTTTCTTT. It yields the protein CASSRTRDTEAFF.

The chain has TRBV5-8 and TRBJ2-1; perhaps TRBD2 as D (5 bases). Per germline, CDR1 SGHTS and CDR2 YDEGEE. V was shortened by 2 bases and J by 1 base, with 22 bases between the two germline ends. The CDR3 consists of 19 residues. CDR3 region: CASSLGKDSRARSYNEQFF. The CDR3 DNA sequence: TGTGCCAGCAGCTTAGGGAAGGATTCGCGGGCCAGATCCTACAATGAGCAGTTCTTC.

V usage is TRBV9 and J usage is TRBJ1-3; TRBD1 might be the D (5 bases). Germline lookup yields CDR1 SGDLS and CDR2 YYNGEE. The V gene lost 4 bases and the J gene lost 3 bases, with 14 bases spanning the gap. The CDR3 length is 15 residues. The CDR3 bases are TGTGCCAGCAGCCCCCTCTCGGGGGTTGGAAACACCATATATTTT. It yields the protein CASSPLSGVGNTIYF.

The CDR3 region is CAWRGRAAGELFF. The CDR3 DNA reads as TGTGCCTGGAGGGGTCGAGCAGCCGGGGAGCTGTTTTTT. The chain links TRBV30 to TRBJ2-2; D uncertain. The germline V and J ends were trimmed by 3 bases and 6 bases, with 11 bases remaining between them. This CDR3 has 13 residues. Germline CDR1 reads GTSNPN; CDR2 reads SVGIG (reference sequence).

The CDR3 protein is CASSVTLGGVEAFF. CDR3 in DNA: TGTGCCAGCAGTGTCACCTTGGGGGGAGTGGAAGCTTTCTTT. The V and J genes are TRBV6-1 and TRBJ1-1; tentatively, D is TRBD1 (5 bases). Germline V gene data show CDR1 as MNHNS and CDR2 as SASEGT. This CDR3 region has 14 residues. The V end lost 4 bases, the J end lost 8 bases, and 17 bases lay between the germline ends.

This clone was found once. The chain links TRBV11-3 to TRBJ2-3; 14 nucleotides align to TRBD2. CDR1 SGHNT and CDR2 YENEEA come from the germline V gene. This CDR3 has 17 residues. Germline trimming cut 5 bases from V and 2 bases from J; bases unmatched to any gene: 6. CDR3 sequence: CASSQGTSGSFTDTQYF. CDR3 DNA sequence: TGTGCCAGCAGCCAAGGGACTAGCGGGAGTTTCACAGATACGCAGTATTTT.

DNA for the CDR3: TGCAGTGCTAGAGACCACAATGAGCAGTTCTTC. Translation: CSARDHNEQFF. The chain has TRBV20-1 and TRBJ2-1; D call uncertain. Germline V gives CDR1 DFQATT, CDR2 SNEGSKA (reference sequence). Trimming shortened V by 0 bases and J by 5 bases, and 2 bases separated the two germline ends. The CDR3 has 11 residues.

The V call is TRBV7-8, the J call TRBJ1-4; D is undetermined. Germline V gene lookup returns CDR1 SGHVS and CDR2 FQNEAQ. Trimming left V 5 bases short and J 11 bases short, with 21 bases between. The length of the CDR3 is 15 residues. CDR3 DNA sequence: TGTGCCAGCAGCACTGGACGGCGATCGCCAGAGAAACTGTTTTTT. This encodes CASSTGRRSPEKLFF. Based on the CDR3 plus reference TRBV7-8 and TRBJ1-4, the full variable domain is GAGVSQSPRYKVAKRGQDVALRCDPISGHVSLFWYQQALGQGPEFLTYFQNEAQLDKSGLPSDRFFAERPEGSVSTLKIQRTQQEDSAVYLCASSTGRRSPEKLFFGSGTQLSVL.

The chain combines TRBV25-1 with TRBJ1-1; the D gene is possibly TRBD1 (5 bases). Deletions cut 1 base from V and 2 bases from J, with 11 bases between. The CDR3 is 15 residues long. Germline CDR1 is MGHDK and CDR2 is SYGVNS. The CDR3 region has the DNA TGTGCCAGCAGTGAATCTAGGGGTAGCAACACTGAAGCTTTCTTT. The encoded protein is CASSESRGSNTEAFF.

This clone was picked up one time. The chain uses TRBV6-5 and TRBJ2-5; D possibly matches TRBD1 or TRBD2 (5 bases each). Germline V gene lookup returns CDR1 MNHEY and CDR2 SVGAGI. The ends were cut back, 5 bases at V and 5 bases at J, with 18 bases in the middle. CDR3 length: 15 amino acids. The CDR3 spells CASSQPGRILETQYF. In nucleotides, the CDR3 is TGTGCCAGCAGTCAACCGGGACGAATTTTGGAGACCCAGTACTTC.

The chain recombines TRBV18 with TRBJ1-4; D call uncertain. Germline lookup yields CDR1 KGHSH and CDR2 LQKENI. V lost 2 bases to trimming and J lost 11 bases, with 9 bases between them. The CDR3 sequence is 12 residues long. CDR3 nucleotide sequence: TGTGCCAGCTCACCAGACGTTGTTAAACTGTTTTTT. Its translation is CASSPDVVKLFF.

The chain joins TRBV6-1 to TRBJ1-2, with a possible D match to TRBD1 (6 bases). V shed 2 bases and J shed 1 base, with 14 bases lying between them. Germline V gene lookup returns CDR1 MNHNS and CDR2 SASEGT. This CDR3 region has 16 residues. The CDR3 nucleotides read TGTGCCAGCAGTGAATTAGGGGGGGCTGGTAACTATGGCTACACCTTC. This sequence encodes CASSELGGAGNYGYTF.

Concerning this clone: The sample holds other DNA sequences that translate to the same CDR3. V gene TRBV5-4 combines with J gene TRBJ2-1; 9 bases map to TRBD1. J gave up 6 bases and V 3 bases, and 7 bases lay outside the gene matches. The CDR3 is made up of 15 amino acids. CDR1 is SGHNT and CDR2 is YYREEE in the germline V gene (reference sequence). In DNA form, the CDR3 reads TGTGCCAGCAGCTCCCCGGGACAGGGTTCCAATGAGCAGTTCTTC. It specifies CASSSPGQGSNEQFF.